This TCR beta chain was retrieved from a study of T cell clonality in common variable immunodeficiency. The CDR3 sequence is 13 residues long. Trimming removed 4 bases at V and 0 bases at J, with 8 bases between. Germline V CDR1 and CDR2: SGHNT, YYREEE (reference sequence). Patients and controls were mostly of Caucasian heritage. Regarding the study as a whole: Reportedly, TCR beta sequences from common variable immunodeficiency showed fewer deletions and N-nucleotide insertions. Repertoire-complication correlations in CVID were limited by patient heterogeneity. T cell subpopulation sequencing would be needed to explain CVID clonality.

The protocol was immunoSEQ multiplex PCR, while the TCRdb copy is restricted to in-frame clones and leaves out a portion. The sample presents some 45,000 clones, none singletons. This clone has a count of ten or more. The antigen is unknown. The CDR3 is cut off 3 residues early in the read; its end comes from the germline J gene. The sample comprised peripheral blood mononuclear cells. The receptor was isolated from a person aged 18-69 years in good health. J is TRBJ2-7 and V is TRBV5-4, with D maybe TRBD1 (5 bases). CDR3 DNA, as far as it was read: TGTGCCAGCAGCCCCGACAGCTCCTACGAG. Translation: CASSPDSSYE. The complete CDR3 reads CASSPDSSYEQYF.